These T cell receptor beta chains were read from a single sample in a study of cytomegalovirus exposure and HLA in healthy donors. Generated by immunoSEQ multiplex PCR, the TCRdb table keeps only in-frame clones and is missing some. This table has 190,000 or so clones, 79% appearing once. The sequencing sample was made of PBMCs. All receptors derive from a girl aged 5-17 years in good health and CMV-seropositive. Both conserved end residues are part of each CDR3. The order of the fields is V gene, CDR3 length, D gene, clone size, J gene, CDR3 DNA, CDR3 protein. A D gene is named only where the DNA matches it firmly. Not every row has a clone size; where given, it reads once, few, many or a size class.

TRBV9,17,TRBD2,-,TRBJ2-3,TGTGCCAGCAGCGCCCACCCGGGGGGAACTAGCACAGATACGCAGTATTTT,CASSAHPGGTSTDTQYF
TRBV18,14,-,-,TRBJ2-1,TGTGCCAGCTCACTACGAGACAGAGACAATGAGCAGTTCTTC,CASSLRDRDNEQFF
TRBV4-2,16,TRBD2,-,TRBJ2-5,TGTGCCAGCAGCCAAGCTAGCGGGGGGTTCCAAGAGACCCAGTACTTC,CASSQASGGFQETQYF
TRBV21-1,19,-,-,TRBJ2-3,TGTGCCAGCAGCAAAGTTTTCGCGGGGGGGCCTCGGCTGCAGGATACGCAGTATTTT,CASSKVFAGGPRLQDTQYF
TRBV7-9,14,TRBD2,-,TRBJ2-5,TGTGCCAGCAGCTTCGTAGCGGGGCAAGAGACCCAGTACTTC,CASSFVAGQETQYF
TRBV4-3,17,-,-,TRBJ2-4,TGCGCCAGCAGCCCTGCCTCAGGAGGGGGCTACGCAGACATTCAGTACTTC,CASSPASGGGYADIQYF
TRBV11-2,16,-,-,TRBJ1-5,TGTGCCAGCAGCTTAGTTCGGGGAACGAGGTATCAGCCCCAGCATTTT,CASSLVRGTRYQPQHF
TRBV2,14,-,-,TRBJ1-4,TGTGCCAGCAGCTACAGGGCCTTTAATGAAAAACTGTTTTTT,CASSYRAFNEKLFF
TRBV10-3,13,TRBD1,-,TRBJ1-1,TGTGCCATCACCGACAGGGCGGGCACTGAAGCTTTCTTT,CAITDRAGTEAFF
TRBV4-3,17,-,-,TRBJ2-1,TGCGCCAGCAGCCAAGATAACGTGGGGGCGACCTACAATGAGCAGTTCTTC,CASSQDNVGATYNEQFF
TRBV4-3,15,TRBD1,few,TRBJ1-4,TGCGCCAGCAGCCCCCGACAGGGGAGGGATGAAAAACTGTTTTTT,CASSPRQGRDEKLFF
TRBV27,13,-,-,TRBJ2-7,TGTGCCAGCAGTGTAACAGGGTTCAACGAGCAGTACTTC,CASSVTGFNEQYF
TRBV19,16,TRBD2,-,TRBJ2-7,TGTGCCAGTAGTGATAGCGGGGGGGCCGTTTCAGACGAGCAGTACTTC,CASSDSGGAVSDEQYF
TRBV11-2,15,TRBD1,few,TRBJ1-4,TGTGCCAGCAGCTTAGATGGAAGGACAGGGCGGGAACTGTTTTTT,CASSLDGRTGRELFF
TRBV5-4,13,-,-,TRBJ1-2,TGTGCCAGCAGCTTGAGGGGCAATAAGGGCTACACCTTC,CASSLRGNKGYTF